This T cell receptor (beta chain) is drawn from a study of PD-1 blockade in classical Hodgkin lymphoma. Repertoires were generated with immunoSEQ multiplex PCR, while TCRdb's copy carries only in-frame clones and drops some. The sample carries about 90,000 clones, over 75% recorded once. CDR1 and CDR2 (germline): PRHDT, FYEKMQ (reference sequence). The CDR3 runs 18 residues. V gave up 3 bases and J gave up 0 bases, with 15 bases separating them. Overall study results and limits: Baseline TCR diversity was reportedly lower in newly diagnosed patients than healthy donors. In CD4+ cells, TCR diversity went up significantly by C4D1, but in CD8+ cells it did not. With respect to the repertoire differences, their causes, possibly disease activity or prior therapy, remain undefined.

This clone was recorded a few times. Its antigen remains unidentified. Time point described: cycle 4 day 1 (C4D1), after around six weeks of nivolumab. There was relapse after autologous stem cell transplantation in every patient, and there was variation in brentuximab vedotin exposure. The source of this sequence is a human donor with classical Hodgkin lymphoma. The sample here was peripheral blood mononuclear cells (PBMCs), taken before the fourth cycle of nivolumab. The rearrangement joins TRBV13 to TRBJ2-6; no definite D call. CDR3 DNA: TGTGCCAGCAGCTTCGACACGGGCCTCCTCTCTGGGGCCAACGTCCTGACTTTC. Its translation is CASSFDTGLLSGANVLTF. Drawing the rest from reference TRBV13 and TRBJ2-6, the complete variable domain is AAGVIQSPRHLIKEKRETATLKCYPIPRHDTVYWYQQGPGQDPQFLISFYEKMQSDKGSIPDRFSAQQFSDYHSELNMSSLELGDSALYFCASSFDTGLLSGANVLTFGAGSRLTVL.